Presented here are 3 T cell receptor beta chains from one specimen sequenced in a study of CD8 T cells in Susac syndrome. After extraction with the RNeasy kit, roughly 0.45 to 1 ug of the RNA was reverse transcribed using random hexamers. MiXCR, applied by TCRdb to the immunoSEQ multiplex PCR reads, yields one record per CDR3 protein. The table records 180,000 or so distinct CDR3 sequences, roughly 94% of them present only once. Material: CD4+ T cells from PBMCs. These TCRs come from a human donor with Susac syndrome.

The rearrangement joins TRBV29-1 to TRBJ1-2; 8 positions agree with TRBD1. V shed 3 bases, J shed 6 bases, and the junction held 6 bases outside the gene matches. Germline loops: CDR1 SQVTM, CDR2 ANQGSEA. The CDR3 covers 13 residues. The CDR3 loop is CSVDQGAPDGYTF. The DNA of the CDR3 is TGCAGCGTTGATCAGGGGGCGCCTGATGGCTACACCTTC.

This rearrangement joins TRBV24-1 to TRBJ2-3; 11 bases agree with TRBD2. The germline gives CDR1 KGHDR, CDR2 SFDVKD. This CDR3 has 15 amino acids. V lost 5 bases and J lost 0; bases outside the gene matches: 0. As DNA, the CDR3 is TGTGCCACCAGTGGGACTAGCGGGAGCACAGATACGCAGTATTTT. This gives the protein CATSGTSGSTDTQYF.

V gene TRBV6-5 combines with J gene TRBJ2-5, with D maybe TRBD1 (6 bases). The CDR3 has 15 residues. CDR1 and CDR2 from the germline V gene are MNHEY and SVGAGI. Deletions cut 7 bases from V and 0 bases from J, with 15 bases between. CDR3 coding DNA: TGTGCCAGCACCGGATACGGGACACACCAAGAGACCCAGTACTTC. It specifies CASTGYGTHQETQYF.